The present entry profiles one TCR beta chain with its context. Its specificity is unknown. This sample is part of a study of OX40 agonist ivuxolimab in advanced cancers. Study in general: Patients achieving partial responses numbered three: one hepatocellular carcinoma case and two cutaneous melanoma cases.

The investigators sampled blood at baseline, at cycle 4 day 1, and at cycle 7 day 1. Clones were sequenced by immunoSEQ multiplex PCR, and TCRdb holds only the in-frame ones, with some missing. The sample gives around 12,000 clones, more than 75% of which show up once; roughly 45% is in the top ten. J lost 0 bases, V lost 7 bases, and 6 bases had no gene match. The CDR3 sequence is 15 residues long. Germline CDR1 and CDR2: SGHNT and YYREEE (reference sequence). Findings and limits, study-wide: At 0.1-3.0 mg/kg, partial responders had clonal expansion among the lowest observed. By week 6 at 0.1 to 3.0 mg/kg, blood CD4+ and CD8+ T cells had expanded clonally.

The sample in question was CD4+ or CD8+ T cells sorted from blood, obtained in a trial of the OX40 agonist ivuxolimab. The chain couples TRBV5-4 to TRBJ2-3; 9 nucleotides match TRBD2. The sequence was collected from an adult with an advanced solid tumor such as melanoma, head and neck, liver or kidney cancer. CDR3 DNA: TGTGCCAGCTTAATAAGCGGGGGGAGCACAGATACGCAGTATTTT. This codes for CASLISGGSTDTQYF.